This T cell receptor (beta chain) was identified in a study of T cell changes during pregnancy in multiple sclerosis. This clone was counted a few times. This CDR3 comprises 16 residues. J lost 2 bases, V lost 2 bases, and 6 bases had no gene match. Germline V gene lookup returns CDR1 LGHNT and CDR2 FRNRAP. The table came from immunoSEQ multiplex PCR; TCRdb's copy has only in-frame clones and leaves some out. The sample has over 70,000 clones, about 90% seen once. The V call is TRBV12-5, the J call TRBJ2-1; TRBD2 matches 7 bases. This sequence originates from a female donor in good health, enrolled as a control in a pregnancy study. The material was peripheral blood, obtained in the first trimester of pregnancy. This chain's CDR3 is CASGLNAGVTYNEQFF. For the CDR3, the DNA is TGTGCTAGTGGTTTGAACGCGGGAGTTACCTACAATGAGCAGTTCTTC. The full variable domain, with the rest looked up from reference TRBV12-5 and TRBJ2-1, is DARVTQTPRHKVTEMGQEVTMRCQPILGHNTVFWYRQTMMQGLELLAYFRNRAPLDDSGMPKDRFSAEMPDATLATLKIQPSEPRDSAVYFCASGLNAGVTYNEQFFGPGTRLTVL.